A selection of T cell receptor beta chains follows, all from one sample in a study of CD8+ T cells in alopecia areata. Sequencing used immunoSEQ multiplex PCR; TCRdb keeps in-frame clones, though not all of them. The sample yields 150,000 to 200,000 clones, roughly 60% seen once. This specimen was CD4+ T cells sorted from blood, taken at week 24, from a patient treated with tofacitinib. These receptors originate from a human donor with alopecia areata. The CDR3 runs from the conserved cysteine through the conserved F or W. The order of the fields is V gene, clone size, J gene, D gene, CDR3 protein, CDR3 DNA. The D gene is left open where the match is weak. Size tells how often a clone was seen (once, few, many) or the class of an expanded clone, and some rows leave it out.

TRBV29-1,few,TRBJ1-5,NA,CSATQGENNQPQHF,TGCAGCGCGACACAGGGAGAAAACAATCAGCCCCAGCATTTT
TRBV29-1,NA,TRBJ1-2,NA,CSVVGGSPFYGYTF,TGCAGCGTTGTTGGCGGGTCTCCTTTCTATGGCTACACCTTC
TRBV7-2,NA,TRBJ1-2,NA,CARATVNYGYTF,TGTGCCAGGGCGACCGTCAACTATGGCTACACCTTC
TRBV5-1,NA,TRBJ2-3,TRBD1,CASRQGERSTQYF,TGCGCCAGTAGACAGGGAGAGCGGTCTACGCAGTATTTT
TRBV5-1,NA,TRBJ2-3,NA,CASSAQGTDTQYF,TGCGCCAGCAGCGCTCAAGGTACAGATACGCAGTATTTT
TRBV6-5,NA,TRBJ2-3,NA,CASSYAITDTQYF,TGTGCCAGCAGTTACGCCATAACAGATACGCAGTATTTT
TRBV29-1,NA,TRBJ2-7,TRBD1,CSVGTGRYEQYF,TGCAGCGTTGGGACAGGGAGGTACGAGCAGTACTTC
TRBV30,NA,TRBJ1-1,NA,CAWSSIGGTNTEAFF,TGTGCCTGGAGTAGTATCGGGGGTACGAACACTGAAGCTTTCTTT
TRBV15,few,TRBJ1-5,NA,CATSRADQPQHF,TGTGCCACCAGCAGAGCAGACCAGCCCCAGCATTTT
TRBV7-2,many,TRBJ2-4,NA,CASSSWVSLAKNIQYF,TGTGCCAGCAGCTCATGGGTCTCCTTAGCCAAAAACATTCAGTACTTC
TRBV6-5,NA,TRBJ1-6,NA,CASSARWGGDSPLHF,TGTGCCAGCAGTGCACGGTGGGGGGGCGATTCACCCCTCCACTTT
TRBV7-9,NA,TRBJ1-2,TRBD1,CASSLNVPGQGSYTF,TGTGCCAGCAGCCTTAATGTCCCGGGACAGGGCTCCTACACCTTC
TRBV7-2,NA,TRBJ2-5,NA,CASSLVGETQYF,TGTGCCAGCAGCTTAGTAGGGGAGACCCAGTACTTC
TRBV30,NA,TRBJ2-7,NA,CAWNSDRIYEQYF,TGTGCCTGGAACTCGGACAGAATATACGAGCAGTACTTC
TRBV11-2,once,TRBJ1-1,NA,CASSPQALNTEAFF,TGTGCCAGCAGCCCACAGGCCCTGAACACTGAAGCTTTCTTT
TRBV30,NA,TRBJ1-1,NA,CAWSPWGTEAFF,TGTGCCTGGAGCCCTTGGGGAACTGAAGCTTTCTTT
TRBV19,NA,TRBJ1-5,NA,CASSIGLTDFYSNQPQHF,TGTGCCAGTAGTATTGGTTTGACGGACTTCTATAGCAATCAGCCCCAGCATTTT
TRBV6-5,NA,TRBJ2-5,TRBD2,CASTRGGIAETQYF,TGTGCCAGCACGCGGGGGGGCATCGCGGAGACCCAGTACTTC
TRBV29-1,NA,TRBJ1-2,NA,CSVDVDGVWGYTF,TGCAGCGTTGATGTCGACGGAGTATGGGGCTACACCTTC
TRBV30,few,TRBJ1-1,NA,CAWTDRNTEAFF,TGTGCCTGGACGGACCGGAACACTGAAGCTTTCTTT
TRBV5-1,once,TRBJ2-1,TRBD2,CASSLLRGAFHNEQFF,TGCGCCAGCAGCTTGTTGCGGGGGGCCTTTCACAATGAGCAGTTCTTC
TRBV18,few,TRBJ2-3,NA,CASSPADTQYF,TGTGCCAGCTCACCGGCAGATACGCAGTATTTT
TRBV9,few,TRBJ1-2,NA,CASSPTQGARGGGYTF,TGTGCCAGCAGCCCTACTCAGGGTGCAAGGGGAGGAGGCTACACCTTC
TRBV5-1,once,TRBJ2-3,NA,CASSLNRPDTQYF,TGCGCCAGCAGCTTGAACCGACCCGATACGCAGTATTTT
TRBV18,once,TRBJ2-3,TRBD2,CASSPPTGGSTDTQYF,TGTGCCAGCTCACCACCGACGGGGGGGAGCACAGATACGCAGTATTTT
TRBV27,NA,TRBJ1-2,TRBD1,CASSPGTGVGYTF,TGTGCCAGCAGTCCAGGGACAGGGGTTGGCTACACCTTC
TRBV10-3,few,TRBJ1-6,TRBD1,CAISALRDSNSPLHF,TGTGCCATCAGCGCACTCCGGGACAGCAATTCACCCCTCCACTTT
TRBV5-1,NA,TRBJ2-3,TRBD1,CASSGQGAVSDTQYF,TGCGCCAGCAGCGGACAGGGGGCAGTTTCGGATACGCAGTATTTT
TRBV5-6,NA,TRBJ1-2,TRBD1,CASSLEDRAGGKGYTF,TGTGCCAGCAGCCTCGAAGATAGGGCAGGGGGAAAAGGCTACACCTTC
TRBV30,NA,TRBJ1-1,TRBD1,CAWSVTGSVNTEAFF,TGTGCCTGGAGTGTGACAGGGAGCGTGAACACTGAAGCTTTCTTT
TRBV29-1,few,TRBJ2-5,TRBD2,CSVPRLAGRETQYF,TGCAGCGTTCCAAGACTAGCGGGGAGGGAGACCCAGTACTTC
TRBV9,NA,TRBJ2-3,NA,CASSVGGTVTDTQYF,TGTGCCAGCAGCGTAGGGGGGACGGTCACAGATACGCAGTATTTT
TRBV14,NA,TRBJ1-1,NA,CASSFTGHVDTEAFF,TGTGCCAGCAGCTTCACTGGACATGTGGACACTGAAGCTTTCTTT
TRBV5-1,NA,TRBJ2-7,NA,CASSLLGGEQYF,TGCGCCAGCAGCTTGTTAGGTGGCGAGCAGTACTTC